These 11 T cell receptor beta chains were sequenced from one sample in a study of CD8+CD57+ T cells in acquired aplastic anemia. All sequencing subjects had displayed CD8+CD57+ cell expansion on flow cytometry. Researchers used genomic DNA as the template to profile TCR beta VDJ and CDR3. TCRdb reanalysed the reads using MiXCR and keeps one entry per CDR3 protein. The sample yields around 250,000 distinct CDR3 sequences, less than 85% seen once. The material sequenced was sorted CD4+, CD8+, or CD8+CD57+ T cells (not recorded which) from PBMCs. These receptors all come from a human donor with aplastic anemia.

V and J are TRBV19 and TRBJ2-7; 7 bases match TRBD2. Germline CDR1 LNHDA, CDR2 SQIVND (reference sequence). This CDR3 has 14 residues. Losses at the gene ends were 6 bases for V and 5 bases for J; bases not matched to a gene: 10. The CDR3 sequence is CASRGLPVSDEQYF. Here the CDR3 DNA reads TGTGCCAGTAGGGGACTACCCGTCTCAGACGAGCAGTACTTC.

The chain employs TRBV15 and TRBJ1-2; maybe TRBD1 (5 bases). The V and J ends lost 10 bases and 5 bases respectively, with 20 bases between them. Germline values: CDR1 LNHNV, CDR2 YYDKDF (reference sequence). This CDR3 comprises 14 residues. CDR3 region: CASTLARDGYGYTF. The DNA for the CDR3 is TGTGCCAGCACCTTAGCCAGGGATGGGTATGGCTACACCTTC.

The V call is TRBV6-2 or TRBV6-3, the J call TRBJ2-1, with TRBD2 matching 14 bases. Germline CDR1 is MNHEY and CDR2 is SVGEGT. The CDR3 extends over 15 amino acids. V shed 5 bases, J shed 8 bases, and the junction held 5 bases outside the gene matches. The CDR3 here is CASSRTSGGIHEQFF. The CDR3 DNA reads TGTGCCAGCAGTCGGACTAGCGGGGGGATCCATGAGCAGTTCTTC.

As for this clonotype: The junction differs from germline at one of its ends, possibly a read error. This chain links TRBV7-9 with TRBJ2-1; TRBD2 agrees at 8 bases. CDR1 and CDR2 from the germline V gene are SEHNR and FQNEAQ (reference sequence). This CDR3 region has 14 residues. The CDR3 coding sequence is TGTGCCAGCAGCTTGCAAAGAGGCGGGGGGAGCGATGACTTC. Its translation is CASSLQRGGGSDDF.

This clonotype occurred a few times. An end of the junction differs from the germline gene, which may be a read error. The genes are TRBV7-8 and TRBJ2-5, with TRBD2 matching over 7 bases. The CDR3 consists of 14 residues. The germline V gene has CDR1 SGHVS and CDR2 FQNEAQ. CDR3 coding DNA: TGTGCCACCAGCTTAGCGGGCGGGCAAGAGACCCAGTACTTC. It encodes CATSLAGGQETQYF. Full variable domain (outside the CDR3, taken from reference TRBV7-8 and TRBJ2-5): GAGVSQSPRYKVAKRGQDVALRCDPISGHVSLFWYQQALGQGPEFLTYFQNEAQLDKSGLPSDRFFAERPEGSVSTLKIQRTQQEDSAVYLCATSLAGGQETQYFGPGTRLLVL.

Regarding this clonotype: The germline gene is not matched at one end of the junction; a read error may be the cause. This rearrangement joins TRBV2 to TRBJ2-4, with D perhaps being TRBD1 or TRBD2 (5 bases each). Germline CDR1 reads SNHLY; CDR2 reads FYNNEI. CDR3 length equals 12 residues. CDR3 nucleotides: TGTGCCAGCGGGGGAGCTGGCACCATTAAGCACTTC. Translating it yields CASGGAGTIKHF.

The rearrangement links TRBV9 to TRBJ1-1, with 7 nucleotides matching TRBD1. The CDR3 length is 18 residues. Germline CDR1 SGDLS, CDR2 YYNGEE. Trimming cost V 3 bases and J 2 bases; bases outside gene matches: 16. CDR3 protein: CASSGEGDRQGGNTEAFF. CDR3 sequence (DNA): TGTGCCAGCAGCGGAGAAGGGGACCGACAGGGAGGAAACACTGAAGCTTTCTTT.

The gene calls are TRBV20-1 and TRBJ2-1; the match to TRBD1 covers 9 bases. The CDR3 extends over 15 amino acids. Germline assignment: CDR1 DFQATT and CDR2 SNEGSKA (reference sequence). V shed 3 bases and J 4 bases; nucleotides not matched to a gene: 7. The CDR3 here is CSARDRGWEYNEQFF. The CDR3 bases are TGCAGTGCTAGGGACAGGGGATGGGAATACAATGAGCAGTTCTTC.

Written as DNA, the CDR3 is TGTGCCAGCGGGTACGATCCAAAAGATACGCAGTATTTT. It translates to CASGYDPKDTQYF. The chain recombines TRBV7-8 with TRBJ2-3; no definite D call. Germline loops: CDR1 SGHVS, CDR2 FQNEAQ. The CDR3 spans 13 residues. The germline V and J ends were trimmed by 8 bases and 5 bases, with 14 bases remaining between them.

The CDR3 is CASSDGGENTQYF. In DNA form, the CDR3 reads TGTGCCAGCAGCGACGGGGGAGAAAATACGCAGTATTTT. The V call is TRBV9, the J call TRBJ2-3, with D maybe TRBD2 (6 bases). V was cut by 3 bases and J by 7 bases, with 12 bases left in between. The CDR3 length is 13 residues. Germline loops: CDR1 SGDLS, CDR2 YYNGEE.

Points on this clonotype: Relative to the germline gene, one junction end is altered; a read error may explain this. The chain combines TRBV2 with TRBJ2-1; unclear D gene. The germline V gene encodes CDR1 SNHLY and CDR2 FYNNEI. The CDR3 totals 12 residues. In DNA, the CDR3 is TGCGCCAGCAGGTTGTTGGCGAATGAGACGTTCTTC. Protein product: CASRLLANETFF.